These 28 T cell receptor beta chains were all obtained from the same sample, sequenced in a study of T-cell memory formation after mild COVID-19. MiXCR, applied by TCRdb to the 5' RACE reads, yields one record per CDR3 protein. The table shows 150,000 to 200,000 distinct CDR3 sequences, with approximately 10% occurring only once. The source material was PBMCs or a T cell subset sorted from them (not recorded which). The receptor source for this set is a young man who had mild COVID-19 (a few samples of this study predate the infection). Cell type and time point are not known.

This clonotype occurred a few times. The chain has TRBV7-2 and TRBJ2-1, with TRBD1 identical over 7 bases. The ends lost 3 bases at V and 6 bases at J; junction bases unmatched: 2. Germline CDR1 reads SGHTA; CDR2 reads FQGNSA. The CDR3 totals 13 residues. The CDR3 DNA sequence: TGTGCCAGCAGCTTTGACAGGGCCAATGAGCAGTTCTTC. It translates to CASSFDRANEQFF. The whole variable domain, filled in from reference TRBV7-2 and TRBJ2-1, reads GAGVSQSPSNKVTEKGKDVELRCDPISGHTALYWYRQSLGQGLEFLIYFQGNSAPDKSGLPSDRFSAERTGGSVSTLTIQRTQQEDSAVYLCASSFDRANEQFFGPGTRLTVL.

The chain carries TRBV5-1 and TRBJ1-2; D might be TRBD1 (6 bases). V lost 3 bases and J 7 bases, leaving 13 bases between the germline ends. From germline, CDR1 is SGHRS and CDR2 YFSETQ. This CDR3 contains 13 residues. For the CDR3, the DNA is TGCGCCAGCAGCTCCCCCGGGGGCTCTGGCTACACCTTC. As protein: CASSSPGGSGYTF.

V usage is TRBV20-1 and J usage is TRBJ2-5, with 10 nucleotides matching TRBD1. Germline V gene data show CDR1 as DFQATT and CDR2 as SNEGSKA (reference sequence). The V gene end was trimmed by 5 bases and the J gene end by 5 bases; junction bases not matched to a gene: 5. This CDR3 has 13 residues. The CDR3 DNA reads TGCAGTGCTTTGACAGGGGGCAGGGAGACCCAGTACTTC. This sequence encodes CSALTGGRETQYF.

The rearrangement joins TRBV28 to TRBJ2-7; the D gene is possibly TRBD1 (8 bases). There are 13 residues in the CDR3. Per germline, CDR1 MDHEN and CDR2 SYDVKM. The germline V and J ends were trimmed by 5 bases and 2 bases, with 10 bases remaining between them. CDR3 in amino acids: CASSTGGAYEQYV. The CDR3 DNA is TGTGCCAGCAGTACAGGGGGGGCCTACGAGCAGTACGTC.

This clonotype showed up just a few times. The gene calls are TRBV20-1 and TRBJ1-5; D is ambiguous. Germline lookup yields CDR1 DFQATT and CDR2 SNEGSKA (reference sequence). The CDR3 is made up of 12 amino acids. The V and J ends lost 2 bases and 3 bases respectively, with 5 bases between them. Here the CDR3 DNA reads TGCAGTGCTAGACAGTTCAATCAGCCCCAGCATTTT. Translation gives CSARQFNQPQHF.

This clonotype was seen a handful of times. The rearrangement uses TRBV3-1 and TRBJ2-1; 10 bases fit TRBD1. The CDR3 totals 15 residues. CDR1 LGHDT and CDR2 YNNKEL come from the germline V gene (reference sequence). V lost 5 bases, J lost 4 bases, and 5 bases stayed unmatched. CDR3 loop: CASSTRDRGYNEQFF. CDR3 DNA: TGTGCCAGCAGCACCCGGGACAGGGGTTACAATGAGCAGTTCTTC.

This clonotype was found a few times. The chain couples TRBV4-3 to TRBJ2-2; D is undetermined. With 1 base removed from V and 2 bases from J, the gap between germline ends came to 11 bases. The CDR3 extends over 16 amino acids. From germline, CDR1 is LGHNA and CDR2 YSLEER. The CDR3 bases are TGCGCCAGCAGCCAAGTTGCCGGAACCAACACCGGGGAGCTGTTTTTT. Translating it yields CASSQVAGTNTGELFF.

This clonotype was seen repeatedly, ten times or more. The chain joins TRBV7-9 to TRBJ1-2, with a weak D call TRBD1 (6 bases). The CDR3 has 14 amino acids. Germline-derived CDR1 and CDR2 are SEHNR and FQNEAQ (reference sequence). V gave up 5 bases and J gave up 3 bases, with 13 bases separating them. The CDR3 loop reads CASSRTGSDYGYTF. For the CDR3, the DNA is TGTGCCAGCAGCCGAACAGGGTCGGACTATGGCTACACCTTC.

The V gene is TRBV10-3, the J gene TRBJ2-7; weak D call: TRBD1 (6 bases). V lost 10 bases and J lost 3, with 16 bases in between. Germline loops: CDR1 ENHRY, CDR2 SYGVKD. This CDR3 has 13 amino acids. The CDR3 sequence: CATSQGDLYEQYV. CDR3 DNA sequence: TGTGCCACCTCACAGGGCGATCTCTACGAGCAGTACGTC.

The genes are TRBV7-9 and TRBJ1-2, with D unresolved. The CDR3 has 11 residues. Trimming left V 2 bases short and J 14 bases short, with 12 bases between. Germline V gene sequence: CDR1 SEHNR, CDR2 FQNEAQ (reference sequence). CDR3 amino acids: CASSLPPGWTF. CDR3 DNA: TGTGCCAGCAGCTTACCCCCGGGGTGGACCTTC.

V gene TRBV7-2 combines with J gene TRBJ2-1; perhaps TRBD1 as D (7 bases). The length of the CDR3 is 13 residues. The V and J ends lost 5 bases and 8 bases respectively, with 13 bases between them. CDR1 SGHTA and CDR2 FQGNSA come from the germline V gene. The chain's CDR3 is CASSLGGGDEQFF. DNA of the CDR3: TGTGCCAGCAGCCTAGGAGGGGGCGATGAGCAGTTCTTC.

Many counts were recorded for this clonotype. The rearrangement uses TRBV7-9 and TRBJ2-7, with 12 nucleotides matching TRBD2. The germline gives CDR1 SEHNR, CDR2 FQNEAQ (reference sequence). This CDR3 contains 14 residues. V lost 6 bases to trimming and J lost 6 bases; unmatched junction nucleotides: 6. This chain's CDR3 is CASSPPGLAGEQYV. The DNA for the CDR3 is TGTGCCAGCAGTCCTCCGGGACTAGCGGGCGAGCAGTACGTC.

V and J are TRBV20-1 and TRBJ1-5, with TRBD1 as a possible D gene (5 bases). Germline CDR1 is DFQATT and CDR2 is SNEGSKA (reference sequence). The germline V and J ends were trimmed by 3 bases and 5 bases, with 14 bases remaining between them. The CDR3 runs to 14 residues. CDR3 bases: TGCAGTGCTAGGGGGGTTGGACCCGATCAGCCCCAGCATTTT. Amino acids: CSARGVGPDQPQHF.

The table lists this clonotype with many counts. The chain is built from TRBV7-6 and TRBJ1-4; D unclear. Germline assignment: CDR1 SGHVS and CDR2 FNYEAQ. Trimming removed 5 bases from V and 5 bases from J, with 3 bases in between. The CDR3 is made up of 11 amino acids. The CDR3 loop reads CASSPNEKLFF. The CDR3 region has the DNA TGTGCCAGCAGCCCCAATGAAAAACTGTTTTTT.

The chain joins TRBV5-6 to TRBJ1-1; 7 nucleotides line up with TRBD1. The CDR3 runs 15 residues. J was trimmed by 2 bases and V by 1 base; bases with no gene match: 5. Per the germline V gene, CDR1 is SGHDT and CDR2 is YYEEEE. The CDR3 is CASSLIRQGNTEAFF. The CDR3 nucleotides read TGTGCCAGCAGCTTGATCAGACAGGGAAACACTGAAGCTTTCTTT. The whole variable domain, filled in from reference TRBV5-6 and TRBJ1-1, reads DAGVTQSPTHLIKTRGQQVTLRCSPKSGHDTVSWYQQALGQGPQFIFQYYEEEERQRGNFPDRFSGHQFPNYSSELNVNALLLGDSALYLCASSLIRQGNTEAFFGQGTRLTVV.

The chain has TRBV6-5 and TRBJ2-3; 9 bases are shared with TRBD2. Per germline, CDR1 MNHEY and CDR2 SVGAGI. V trimming: 3 bases; J trimming: 2 bases; junction bases outside the gene matches: 6. The CDR3 contains 16 residues. The CDR3 loop is CASSYWLAGPTDTQYF. The CDR3 DNA reads as TGTGCCAGCAGTTATTGGCTAGCGGGGCCCACAGATACGCAGTATTTT.

This clonotype was seen ten or more times. The chain recombines TRBV3-1 with TRBJ2-5, with a weak D call TRBD2 (6 bases). CDR1 and CDR2 from the germline V gene are LGHDT and YNNKEL (reference sequence). The CDR3 extends over 13 amino acids. V was clipped by 3 bases and J by 1 base, with 6 bases between them. The DNA for the CDR3 is TGTGCCAGCAGCCAGGGGGGCCAAGAGACCCAGTACTTC. This sequence encodes CASSQGGQETQYF.

This clonotype was observed a handful of times. The chain combines TRBV5-4 with TRBJ1-2; possible D gene TRBD1, 5 bases. From germline, CDR1 is SGHNT and CDR2 YYREEE (reference sequence). CDR3 length: 13 amino acids. The V gene lost 3 bases and the J gene lost 8 bases, with 14 bases spanning the gap. CDR3 sequence (DNA): TGTGCCAGCAGCTCACTTTTAGGGGCCGGCTACACCTTC. Its translation: CASSSLLGAGYTF. The full variable domain, rest sourced from reference TRBV5-4 and TRBJ1-2, is ETGVTQSPTHLIKTRGQQVTLRCSSQSGHNTVSWYQQALGQGPQFIFQYYREEENGRGNFPPRFSGLQFPNYSSELNVNALELDDSALYLCASSSLLGAGYTFGSGTRLTVV.

This clonotype was seen a few times. Relative to the germline gene, one junction end is altered; a read error may explain this. V and J are TRBV12-3 or TRBV12-4 and TRBJ1-5; no firm D call. The CDR3 covers 15 residues. DNA of the CDR3: TGTGCCAGCAGTTTTAGGGTTAATGGGTATCATCCCCAGCATTTT. Its translation is CASSFRVNGYHPQHF.

At least ten counts were recorded for this clonotype. The rearrangement joins TRBV7-3 to TRBJ1-1, with D perhaps TRBD1 (5 bases). The CDR3 runs to 14 residues. Trimming stripped 2 bases from V and 2 bases from J, with 9 bases between. Germline V gives CDR1 SGHTA, CDR2 FQGTGA. CDR3 sequence reads: CASSLLGVNTEAFF. The CDR3 nucleotides are TGTGCCAGCAGCTTATTGGGGGTAAACACTGAAGCTTTCTTT.

This clonotype showed up just a few times. This rearrangement joins TRBV6-1 to TRBJ2-7, with D perhaps assigned TRBD1 or TRBD2 (6 bases each). Germline loops: CDR1 MNHNS, CDR2 SASEGT. Trimming stripped 2 bases from V and 3 bases from J, with 17 bases between. CDR3 length equals 16 residues. The CDR3 region has the DNA TGTGCCAGCAGTGAATTAGGGGGGAACAGAGACTACGAGCAGTACTTC. Translating gives CASSELGGNRDYEQYF.

The V call is TRBV14, the J call TRBJ1-2; D perhaps matches TRBD1 (5 bases). Trimming pared 5 bases from V and 0 bases from J, leaving 13 bases between. CDR3 length equals 15 residues. Looked up from germline, CDR1 is SGHDN and CDR2 is FVKESK. CDR3 protein: CASSRGGPSNYGYTF. CDR3 coding DNA: TGTGCCAGCAGCAGGGGAGGCCCTTCTAACTATGGCTACACCTTC.

With respect to this clonotype: A much bigger clone sits one base away, suggesting this may be a read error. J is TRBJ2-7 and V is TRBV6-5; D is tentatively TRBD1 or TRBD2 (5 bases each). Germline lookup yields CDR1 MNHEY and CDR2 SVGAGI. With 6 bases removed from V and 6 bases from J, the gap between germline ends came to 12 bases. The CDR3 contains 12 residues. The CDR3 DNA follows: TGTGCCAGCAGCTATGGGGGTGGCGAGCAGTACGTC. As protein: CASSYGGGEQYV.

V usage is TRBV10-3 and J usage is TRBJ2-7; no clear D. The CDR3 has 12 amino acids. Trimming pared 2 bases from V and 3 bases from J, leaving 5 bases between. Germline V gives CDR1 ENHRY, CDR2 SYGVKD. The CDR3 nucleotides read TGTGCCATCAGTGAGGAAAACTACGAGCAGTACGTC. Its protein is CAISEENYEQYV.

This chain joins TRBV18 and TRBJ2-2; TRBD2 matches 7 bases. V gave up 2 bases and J gave up 5 bases; unmatched junction bases: 5. The CDR3 is 15 amino acids. Germline CDR1 and CDR2: KGHSH and LQKENI. DNA of the CDR3: TGTGCCAGCTCACCATCGGCGGGGGAGACCGGGGAGCTGTTTTTT. The encoded protein is CASSPSAGETGELFF.

CDR3 bases: TGTGCCAGCAGTTACTCCGTGATATTTTCTGGCTACACCTTC. Its protein is CASSYSVIFSGYTF. The chain carries TRBV6-5 and TRBJ1-2; unclear D gene. V dropped 0 bases and J dropped 7 bases, with 12 bases sitting between them. The CDR3 loop spans 14 amino acids. Germline V gives CDR1 MNHEY, CDR2 SVGAGI.

The chain employs TRBV5-6 and TRBJ2-7; no firm D call. The CDR3 totals 15 residues. In germline, CDR1 is SGHDT, CDR2 YYEEEE. Trimming removed 2 bases at V and 0 bases at J, with 12 bases between. Here the CDR3 reads CASSFLGLSSYEQYF. CDR3 DNA sequence: TGTGCCAGCAGCTTCCTGGGCCTCAGCTCCTACGAGCAGTACTTC.

V usage is TRBV20-1 and J usage is TRBJ2-7; a possible D gene is TRBD1 (6 bases). The CDR3 runs 14 residues. V was pared by 0 bases and J by 5 bases, with 14 bases between. Germline V CDR1 and CDR2: DFQATT, SNEGSKA (reference sequence). The CDR3: CSARDLAGANEQYV. CDR3 nucleotide sequence: TGCAGTGCTAGAGATTTGGCAGGGGCCAACGAGCAGTACGTC.